Here is one T cell receptor (beta chain) with its context. This specimen comes from a study of technical replicates of blood from a handful of donors. TCRdb keeps only in-frame clones here, not all; method: immunoSEQ multiplex PCR. The sample includes about 59,000 clones, 80% to 95% of them seen just once. Sequencing was carried out using PBMCs. The clonotype was recovered from a human donor in good health. Some clones in this sample may be carry-over from other donors' samples.

Written as DNA, the CDR3 is TGTGCCAGCAGCTTATTAAACCAAGAGACCCAGTACTTC. This sequence encodes CASSLLNQETQYF. The chain uses TRBV7-2 and TRBJ2-5, with no clear D. Trimming cost V 2 bases and J 0 bases, with 4 bases left between them. The CDR3 is made up of 13 amino acids. CDR1 and CDR2 (germline): SGHTA, FQGNSA. The whole variable domain, filled in from reference TRBV7-2 and TRBJ2-5, reads GAGVSQSPSNKVTEKGKDVELRCDPISGHTALYWYRQSLGQGLEFLIYFQGNSAPDKSGLPSDRFSAERTGGSVSTLTIQRTQQEDSAVYLCASSLLNQETQYFGPGTRLLVL.